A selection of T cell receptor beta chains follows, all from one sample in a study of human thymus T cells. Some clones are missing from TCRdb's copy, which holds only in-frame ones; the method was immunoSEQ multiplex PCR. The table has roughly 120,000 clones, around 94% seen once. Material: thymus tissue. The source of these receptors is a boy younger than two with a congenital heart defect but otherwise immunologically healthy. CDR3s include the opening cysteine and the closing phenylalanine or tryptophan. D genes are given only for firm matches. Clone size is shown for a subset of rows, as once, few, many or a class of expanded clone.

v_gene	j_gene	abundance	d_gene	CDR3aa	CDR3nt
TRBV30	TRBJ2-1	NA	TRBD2	CAWSATLTGLAGGGSSYNEQFF	TGTGCCTGGAGTGCGACTCTAACAGGACTAGCGGGGGGAGGGAGCTCCTACAATGAGCAGTTCTTC
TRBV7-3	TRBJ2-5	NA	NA	CASSLRGGGAETQYF	TGTGCCAGCAGCTTAAGAGGCGGGGGCGCGGAGACCCAGTACTTC
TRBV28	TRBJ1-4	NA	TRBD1	CASSSGDRGCEKLFF	TGTGCCAGCAGTTCCGGGGACAGGGGATGCGAAAAACTGTTTTTT
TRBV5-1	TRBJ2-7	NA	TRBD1	CASTGQRPYEQYF	TGCGCCAGCACGGGACAGCGACCCTACGAGCAGTACTTC
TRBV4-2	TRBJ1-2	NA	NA	CASSQGRDKGANYGYTF	TGTGCCAGCAGCCAAGGCCGGGACAAAGGGGCTAACTATGGCTACACCTTC
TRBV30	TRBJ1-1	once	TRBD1	CAWSVQPGQGTEAFF	TGTGCCTGGAGTGTACAACCGGGACAGGGCACTGAAGCTTTCTTT
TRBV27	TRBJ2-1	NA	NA	CASRGGGAYNEQFF	TGTGCCAGCCGGGGTGGGGGAGCCTACAATGAGCAGTTCTTC
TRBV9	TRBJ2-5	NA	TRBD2	CASSVGLAGRETQYF	TGTGCCAGCAGCGTAGGACTAGCGGGGCGAGAGACCCAGTACTTC
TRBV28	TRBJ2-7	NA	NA	CASSPNDGVAGEQYF	TGTGCCAGCAGTCCCAATGACGGGGTCGCTGGCGAGCAGTACTTC
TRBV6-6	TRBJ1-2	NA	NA	CASSYPSWGSGYTF	TGTGCCAGCAGTTACCCGTCTTGGGGATCTGGCTACACCTTC
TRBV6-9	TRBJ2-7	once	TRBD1	CASTPDRRKGQYF	TGTGCCAGCACCCCGGACAGGCGGAAGGGGCAGTACTTC
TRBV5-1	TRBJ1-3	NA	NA	CASSLALRGDGNTIYF	TGCGCCAGCAGCTTGGCCCTAAGGGGAGATGGAAACACCATATATTTT
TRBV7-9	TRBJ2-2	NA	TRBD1	CASSPRHRGWDTGELFF	TGTGCCAGCAGCCCGCGGCACAGGGGTTGGGACACCGGGGAGCTGTTTTTT
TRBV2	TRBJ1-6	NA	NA	CASSEAQTERPLHF	TGTGCCAGCAGTGAAGCGCAAACAGAAAGACCCCTCCACTTT
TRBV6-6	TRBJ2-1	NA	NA	CASSYSRQSYNEQFF	TGTGCCAGCAGTTACTCTCGGCAGAGTTACAATGAGCAGTTCTTC
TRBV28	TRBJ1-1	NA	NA	CASSFPVAGRKGTEAFF	TGTGCCAGCAGTTTCCCCGTTGCGGGGAGGAAGGGCACTGAAGCTTTCTTT
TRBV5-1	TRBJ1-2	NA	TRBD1	CASSLDDRVGYGYTF	TGCGCCAGCAGCTTGGACGACAGGGTAGGCTATGGCTACACCTTC
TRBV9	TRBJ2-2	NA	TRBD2	CASSVSGLPNTGELFF	TGTGCCAGCAGCGTCTCGGGACTACCGAACACCGGGGAGCTGTTTTTT
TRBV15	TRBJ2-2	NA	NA	CATSRKNRDKSTGELFF	TGTGCCACCAGCCGCAAAAACCGGGACAAAAGCACCGGGGAGCTGTTTTTT
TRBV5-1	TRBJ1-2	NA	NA	CASSLAGTFSYGYTF	TGCGCCAGCAGCTTGGCAGGGACGTTCAGCTATGGCTACACCTTC
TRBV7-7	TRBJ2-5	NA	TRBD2	CASSSNLPRRGGPQETQYF	TGTGCTAGCAGCTCAAACCTACCTAGGCGGGGGGGTCCACAAGAGACCCAGTACTTC
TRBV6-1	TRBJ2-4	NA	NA	CASSDVGLPAKNIQYF	TGTGCCAGCAGTGACGTGGGACTGCCTGCCAAAAACATTCAGTACTTC
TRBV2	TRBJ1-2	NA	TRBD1	CASMRDRAIPYGYTF	TGTGCCAGCATGAGGGACAGGGCGATCCCCTATGGCTACACCTTC
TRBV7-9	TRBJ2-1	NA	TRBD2	CASSFTSGGNEQFF	TGTGCCAGCAGCTTCACTAGCGGGGGCAATGAGCAGTTCTTC
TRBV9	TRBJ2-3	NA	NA	CASSVDNTDTQYF	TGTGCCAGCAGCGTAGACAACACAGATACGCAGTATTTT
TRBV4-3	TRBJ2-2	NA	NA	CASSQRPGPSTRELFF	TGCGCCAGCAGCCAGCGACCGGGCCCATCAACCCGGGAGCTGTTTTTT
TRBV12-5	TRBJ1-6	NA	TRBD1	CASGPSRDRGLGSPLHF	TGTGCTAGTGGTCCAAGCCGGGACAGGGGATTAGGTTCACCCCTCCACTTT
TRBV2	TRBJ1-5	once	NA	CASSGRGGPQHF	TGTGCCAGCAGTGGCAGGGGAGGGCCCCAGCATTTT
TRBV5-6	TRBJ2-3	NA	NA	CASSLEMDTQYF	TGTGCCAGCAGCCTGGAGATGGATACGCAGTATTTT
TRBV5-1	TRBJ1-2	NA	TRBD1	CASSWETGGYGYTF	TGCGCCAGCAGCTGGGAGACAGGGGGTTATGGCTACACCTTC
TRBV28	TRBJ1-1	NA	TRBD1	CASPRPRGGGFGSEAFF	TGTGCCAGCCCTCGACCCAGAGGGGGCGGGTTCGGCTCTGAAGCTTTCTTT
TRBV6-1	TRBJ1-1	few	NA	CASSEVRIGAFF	TGTGCCAGCAGTGAAGTTAGGATAGGAGCTTTCTTT
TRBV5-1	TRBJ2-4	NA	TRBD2	CASSPGASGGRDIQYF	TGCGCCAGCAGCCCCGGGGCTAGCGGGGGGCGGGACATTCAGTACTTC
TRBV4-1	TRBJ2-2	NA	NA	CASSQGTGPGELFF	TGCGCCAGCAGCCAAGGAACAGGGCCCGGGGAGCTGTTTTTT
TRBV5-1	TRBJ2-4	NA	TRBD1	CASSLRPGQTKAKNIQYF	TGCGCCAGCAGCTTGCGACCGGGACAGACTAAAGCCAAAAACATTCAGTACTTC
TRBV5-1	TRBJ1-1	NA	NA	CASSLKGEDTEAFF	TGCGCCAGCAGCTTGAAAGGGGAGGACACTGAAGCTTTCTTT
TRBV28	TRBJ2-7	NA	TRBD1	CASTSPPGDRSYEQYF	TGTGCCAGCACCTCCCCACCCGGGGACAGGAGCTACGAGCAGTACTTC
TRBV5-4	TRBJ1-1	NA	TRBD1	CASSNDRVNTEAFF	TGTGCCAGCAGCAACGACAGGGTGAACACTGAAGCTTTCTTT
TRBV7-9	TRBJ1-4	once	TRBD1	CASSSRDQTGVYEKLFF	TGTGCCAGCAGCTCCCGCGACCAGACAGGGGTATATGAAAAACTGTTTTTT
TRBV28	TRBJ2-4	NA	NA	CASSVTSLAKNIQYF	TGTGCCAGCAGTGTAACATCACTAGCCAAAAACATTCAGTACTTC
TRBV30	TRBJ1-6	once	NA	CAWRAAVNSPLHF	TGTGCCTGGAGGGCAGCGGTGAATTCACCCCTCCACTTT
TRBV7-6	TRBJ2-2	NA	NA	CASSPHTGELFF	TGTGCCAGCAGCCCTCACACCGGGGAGCTGTTTTTT
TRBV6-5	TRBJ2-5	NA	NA	CASRAPGSQETQYF	TGTGCCAGCAGAGCACCCGGATCCCAAGAGACCCAGTACTTC
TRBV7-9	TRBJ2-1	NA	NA	CASSLDGGSSYNEQFF	TGTGCCAGCAGCTTAGATGGGGGTAGCTCCTACAATGAGCAGTTCTTC
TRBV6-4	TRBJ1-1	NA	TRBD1	CASSDSRGLANTEAFF	TGTGCCAGCAGTGACTCAAGGGGGCTAGCGAACACTGAAGCTTTCTTT